In its sample, the clone carrying this T cell receptor (beta chain) was seen a few times. Its antigen is still unknown. The CDR3 length is 12 residues. Trimming took off 5 bases at V and 2 bases at J, with 9 bases between the two ends. CDR1 DFQATT and CDR2 SNEGSKA come from the germline V gene (reference sequence). This entry belongs to a study of T cell repertoires in cytomegalovirus infection. About the study: CMV infection and matching HLA type were both indicated by public TCR beta signatures.

Points from the study as a whole: Ex vivo, HLA-C-restricted CMV-specific TCR beta clonotypes prevailed over the rest of the response.

TCRdb fed the reads into MiXCR, producing one record per CDR3 protein. This sample carries approximately 750,000 distinct CDR3 sequences, less than 40% of them seen once, and the ten largest clones take 2.5% to 3.5%. The sequencing sample was made of PBMCs. The receptor was isolated from a human donor in good health (CMV status not recorded). Some clones in this sample may be carry-over from other donors' samples. The genes are TRBV20-1 and TRBJ2-5; D call uncertain. The CDR3 DNA is TGCAGTGCTCATGAAGATCAAGAGACCCAGTACTTC. Its protein is CSAHEDQETQYF.